The 31 T cell receptor beta chains listed next were all sequenced from one sample in a study of blood T cell repertoires in COVID-19. The assay was immunoSEQ multiplex PCR, and TCRdb's table has in-frame clones only and misses some. The sample yields roughly 84,000 clones, approximately 71% seen once. Material for sequencing was peripheral blood. The receptors come from a woman aged 50 to 60 with acute or convalescent COVID-19.

As DNA, the CDR3 is TGTGCCAGCAGTCGGACAGTGCGCTTGAACACTGAAGCTTTCTTT. As protein: CASSRTVRLNTEAFF. The rearrangement links TRBV6-5 to TRBJ1-1, with D tentatively TRBD1 (6 bases). Between the trimmed V and J ends, which lost 5 bases and 0 bases, there was a span of 13 bases. This CDR3 comprises 15 residues. CDR1 is MNHEY, CDR2 SVGAGI, per germline.

This chain joins TRBV29-1 and TRBJ2-1, with D possibly being TRBD1 (6 bases). The V gene's germline CDR1 is SQVTM and CDR2 ANQGSEA. The CDR3 has 13 residues. Trimming took 7 bases from V and 0 from J, leaving 10 bases between them. This chain's CDR3 is CSATGSSYNEQFF. The CDR3 nucleotides are TGCAGCGCTACAGGGAGCTCCTACAATGAGCAGTTCTTC.

The rearrangement joins TRBV2 to TRBJ1-4, with D tentatively TRBD1 (5 bases). V was shortened by 6 bases and J by 7 bases, with 15 bases between the two germline ends. This CDR3 comprises 14 residues. Germline V gives CDR1 SNHLY, CDR2 FYNNEI. CDR3 in amino acids: CASRSGGGGEKLFF. For the CDR3, the DNA is TGTGCCAGCAGGAGCGGGGGGGGTGGTGAAAAACTGTTTTTT.

The rearrangement links TRBV30 to TRBJ2-7; possible D gene TRBD2, 6 bases. V shed 0 bases and J shed 5 bases, with 11 bases lying between them. CDR1 is GTSNPN and CDR2 is SVGIG in the germline V gene (reference sequence). This CDR3 spans 13 amino acids. DNA for the CDR3: TGTGCCTGGAGTGTAAAAGGAGGGAACGAGCAGTACTTC. As protein: CAWSVKGGNEQYF.

The chain couples TRBV9 to TRBJ1-5, with unresolved D. V was cut by 3 bases and J by 7 bases, with 11 bases left in between. Germline-derived CDR1 and CDR2 are SGDLS and YYNGEE. The CDR3 length is 13 residues. CDR3 nucleotides: TGTGCCAGCAGCGAAGGGAGGGAACAGCCCCAGCATTTT. Amino acid sequence: CASSEGREQPQHF.

The chain carries TRBV18 and TRBJ1-2; no clear D. This CDR3 spans 13 amino acids. Trimming removed 3 bases at V and 3 bases at J, with 8 bases between. In germline, CDR1 is KGHSH, CDR2 LQKENI. The CDR3 spells CASSPTGDYGYTF. CDR3 in DNA: TGTGCCAGCTCACCGACCGGGGACTATGGCTACACCTTC.

This chain links TRBV5-1 with TRBJ1-1, with D perhaps matching TRBD1 (5 bases). CDR3 size: 16 residues. The ends were cut back, 4 bases at V and 0 bases at J, with 16 bases in the middle. The germline V gene has CDR1 SGHRS and CDR2 YFSETQ. The CDR3 DNA follows: TGCGCCAGCAGCCCGGGACTGATTCTTATGAACACTGAAGCTTTCTTT. Its protein is CASSPGLILMNTEAFF.

V is TRBV6-1 and J is TRBJ2-7, with D perhaps TRBD1 (5 bases). CDR3 length: 15 residues. V shed 0 bases and J shed 7 bases, with 16 bases lying between them. The germline V gene encodes CDR1 MNHNS and CDR2 SASEGT. CDR3 region: CASSEAGGRVGEQYF. DNA for the CDR3: TGTGCCAGCAGTGAAGCGGGCGGCAGGGTGGGAGAGCAGTACTTC.

The rearrangement links TRBV28 to TRBJ1-5; tentative D call: TRBD1 (5 bases). The CDR3 length is 12 residues. The V gene lost 1 base and the J gene lost 7 bases, with 5 bases spanning the gap. CDR1 is MDHEN, CDR2 SYDVKM, per germline. CDR3: CASSLSGQPQHF. The CDR3 DNA reads as TGTGCCAGCAGTTTATCAGGGCAGCCCCAGCATTTT.

The J gene is TRBJ1-1, the V gene TRBV19, with 9 nucleotides matching TRBD1. Germline V gene sequence: CDR1 LNHDA, CDR2 SQIVND (reference sequence). Unmatched junction bases numbered 10, after V lost 6 bases and J lost 5 bases. This CDR3 is built from 15 residues. The CDR3 reads CASRPETGGRTEAFF. CDR3 sequence (DNA): TGTGCCAGTAGACCCGAGACAGGGGGGCGGACTGAAGCTTTCTTT.

This sequence joins TRBV6-5 and TRBJ1-5, with D possibly matching TRBD1 (5 bases). This CDR3 contains 14 residues. The germline gives CDR1 MNHEY, CDR2 SVGAGI. The V and J ends lost 2 bases and 7 bases respectively, with 12 bases between them. In nucleotides, the CDR3 is TGTGCCAGCAGTTACAAGCGGGGGGGACAGCCCCAGCATTTT. Its protein is CASSYKRGGQPQHF.

The gene calls are TRBV6-2 or TRBV6-3 and TRBJ1-5; the D is unclear. The CDR3 is 14 residues long. Germline V lookup: CDR1 MNHEY, CDR2 SVGEGT. Trimming pared 4 bases from V and 7 bases from J, leaving 14 bases between. The CDR3 sequence: CASSFGLRNQPQHF. The CDR3 coding sequence is TGTGCCAGCAGTTTTGGTTTGAGGAACCAGCCCCAGCATTTT.

This chain joins TRBV7-9 and TRBJ1-2; D perhaps matches TRBD1 (6 bases). V dropped 3 bases and J dropped 3 bases, with 14 bases sitting between them. The CDR3 covers 15 residues. Germline V gene sequence: CDR1 SEHNR, CDR2 FQNEAQ (reference sequence). DNA for the CDR3: TGTGCCAGCAGCTTTGAACAGGGAAGAGACTATGGCTACACCTTC. Translating gives CASSFEQGRDYGYTF. Drawing the rest from reference TRBV7-9 and TRBJ1-2, the complete variable domain is DTGVSQNPRHKITKRGQNVTFRCDPISEHNRLYWYRQTLGQGPEFLTYFQNEAQLEKSRLLSDRFSAERPKGSFSTLEIQRTEQGDSAMYLCASSFEQGRDYGYTFGSGTRLTVV.

The table lists this clone with a few counts. Other DNA variants within this sample encode the same CDR3. CDR3 protein: CASSFLYGYTF. CDR3 coding DNA: TGTGCCAGCAGCTTTCTCTATGGCTACACCTTC. The chain combines TRBV5-6 with TRBJ1-2; D gene ambiguous. Germline V gene lookup returns CDR1 SGHDT and CDR2 YYEEEE. This CDR3 region has 11 residues. Trimming pared 2 bases from V and 4 bases from J, leaving 3 bases between.

This chain joins TRBV15 and TRBJ1-1; the D gene is possibly TRBD1 (5 bases). This CDR3 is 14 amino acids long. V lost 7 bases, J lost 4 bases, and 16 bases lay in between. Germline assignment: CDR1 LNHNV and CDR2 YYDKDF (reference sequence). CDR3: CATTGGETGTEAFF. In DNA, the CDR3 is TGTGCCACCACGGGGGGGGAAACGGGCACTGAAGCTTTCTTT.

The J gene is TRBJ1-2, the V gene TRBV19; D possibly corresponds to TRBD1 (6 bases). CDR1 and CDR2 from the germline V gene are LNHDA and SQIVND (reference sequence). This CDR3 spans 12 amino acids. The ends were cut back, 4 bases at V and 5 bases at J, with 8 bases in the middle. CDR3 protein: CASSTTGYGYTF. The DNA of the CDR3 is TGTGCCAGTAGTACCACAGGGTATGGCTACACCTTC.

DNA of the CDR3: TGTGCCAGCAGTCCTCGACAGGCGAACACCGGGGAGCTGTTTTTT. It encodes CASSPRQANTGELFF. The chain uses TRBV27 and TRBJ2-2, with a weak D call TRBD1 (6 bases). Per the germline V gene, CDR1 is MNHEY and CDR2 is SMNVEV (reference sequence). This CDR3 comprises 15 residues. Trimming removed 5 bases from V and 0 bases from J, with 10 bases in between.

J is TRBJ1-1 and V is TRBV28; tentative D call: TRBD1 (5 bases). CDR3 length: 13 residues. The germline V gene has CDR1 MDHEN and CDR2 SYDVKM. V was cut by 2 bases and J by 3 bases, with 7 bases left in between. CDR3 in amino acids: CASSLRGHTEAFF. CDR3 DNA sequence: TGTGCCAGCAGTTTAAGGGGTCACACTGAAGCTTTCTTT.

The rearrangement uses TRBV7-8 and TRBJ2-1; 12 bases are shared with TRBD2. This CDR3 comprises 15 residues. Germline V gene sequence: CDR1 SGHVS, CDR2 FQNEAQ. V shed 4 bases, J shed 6 bases, and the junction held 4 bases outside the gene matches. CDR3 amino acids: CASSSSGGAFNEQFF. The DNA for the CDR3 is TGTGCCAGCAGCTCTAGCGGGGGGGCGTTCAATGAGCAGTTCTTC.

V and J are TRBV6-4 and TRBJ2-1; 7 positions match TRBD1. Germline CDR1 and CDR2: MRHNA and SNTAGT. J lost 9 bases, V lost 4 bases, and 9 bases had no gene match. The CDR3 consists of 14 residues. The DNA of the CDR3 is TGTGCCAGCAGTGTCACGGGACAGTCGCCTGAGCAGTTCTTC. This encodes CASSVTGQSPEQFF.

The rearrangement uses TRBV6-2 or TRBV6-3 and TRBJ2-7, with D tentatively TRBD2 (6 bases). In germline, CDR1 is MNHEY, CDR2 SVGEGT. The V end lost 6 bases, the J end lost 5 bases, and 14 bases lay between the germline ends. This CDR3 has 13 residues. CDR3 nucleotides: TGTGCCAGCAGCTGGGGACTCGGCGACGAGCAGTACTTC. Translated, it gives CASSWGLGDEQYF.

This clone showed up many times. The J gene is TRBJ1-2, the V gene TRBV5-4; a weak D match, TRBD1 (5 bases). The V end lost 3 bases, the J end lost 0 bases, and 15 bases lay between the germline ends. CDR3 length: 16 amino acids. CDR1 is SGHNT, CDR2 YYREEE, per germline (reference sequence). For the CDR3, the DNA is TGTGCCAGCAGCTCGGAAGTGGACAAAGCTAACTATGGCTACACCTTC. This encodes CASSSEVDKANYGYTF. Full variable domain (rest looked up from reference TRBV5-4 and TRBJ1-2): ETGVTQSPTHLIKTRGQQVTLRCSSQSGHNTVSWYQQALGQGPQFIFQYYREEENGRGNFPPRFSGLQFPNYSSELNVNALELDDSALYLCASSSEVDKANYGYTFGSGTRLTVV.

In this sample, this clone turned up a few times. This chain uses TRBV4-2 with TRBJ2-1; tentatively, D is TRBD1 (5 bases). The CDR3 length is 13 residues. In germline, CDR1 is LGHNA, CDR2 YNFKEQ. V gave up 0 bases and J gave up 10 bases, with 10 bases separating them. DNA of the CDR3: TGTGCCAGCAGCCAAGACAGATACAGGGAGCAGTTCTTC. It is translated as CASSQDRYREQFF.

The rearrangement uses TRBV14 and TRBJ2-1; the D gene is possibly TRBD2 (5 bases). The CDR3 contains 12 residues. The V gene's germline CDR1 is SGHDN and CDR2 FVKESK. Trimming took 4 bases from V and 7 from J, leaving 8 bases between them. CDR3 loop: CASSRTRNEQFF. The CDR3 DNA reads as TGTGCCAGCAGCCGCACTAGAAATGAGCAGTTCTTC.

V and J are TRBV5-5 and TRBJ2-3; TRBD2 matches at 11 bases. CDR3 size: 16 residues. Germline V gene data show CDR1 as SGHKS and CDR2 as YYEKEE (reference sequence). J gave up 4 bases and V 0 bases, and 4 bases lay outside the gene matches. This CDR3 reads CASSLGVSGRADTQYF. For the CDR3, the DNA is TGTGCCAGCAGCTTGGGGGTTAGCGGGAGGGCAGATACGCAGTATTTT.

V and J are TRBV7-2 and TRBJ2-7, with 8 bases lining up with TRBD1. After removal of 3 bases from V and 3 bases from J, the junction contained 7 bases not matched to a gene. CDR1 and CDR2 (germline): SGHTA, FQGNSA. The CDR3 is 15 amino acids. The CDR3 bases are TGTGCCAGCAGCTTCGGCAGTACAGGGGGCTACGAGCAGTACTTC. Its translation: CASSFGSTGGYEQYF. Full variable domain (rest looked up from reference TRBV7-2 and TRBJ2-7): GAGVSQSPSNKVTEKGKDVELRCDPISGHTALYWYRQSLGQGLEFLIYFQGNSAPDKSGLPSDRFSAERTGGSVSTLTIQRTQQEDSAVYLCASSFGSTGGYEQYFGPGTRLTVT.

The J gene is TRBJ2-7, the V gene TRBV18; 7 bases agree with TRBD1. Germline trimming cut 4 bases from V and 3 bases from J; bases unmatched to any gene: 9. The CDR3 extends over 15 amino acids. CDR1 KGHSH and CDR2 LQKENI come from the germline V gene. The CDR3 loop is CASSLTQGPNYEQYF. CDR3 DNA sequence: TGTGCCAGCTCACTTACACAGGGGCCAAACTACGAGCAGTACTTC.

The chain combines TRBV27 with TRBJ2-7; the D gene is possibly TRBD2 (6 bases). This CDR3 region has 15 residues. Germline CDR1 reads MNHEY; CDR2 reads SMNVEV (reference sequence). V dropped 3 bases and J dropped 3 bases, with 15 bases sitting between them. The CDR3 DNA reads TGTGCCAGCAGTTTTTTCCCCGGGAGTGACTACGAGCAGTACTTC. As protein: CASSFFPGSDYEQYF.

This chain links TRBV10-1 with TRBJ2-1; the D is unclear. Germline V gives CDR1 WNHNN, CDR2 SYGVQD (reference sequence). This CDR3 contains 13 residues. The germline V and J ends were trimmed by 6 bases and 4 bases, with 10 bases remaining between them. This CDR3 reads CASRSRSYNEQFF. DNA for the CDR3: TGCGCCAGCAGGAGCCGTTCTTACAATGAGCAGTTCTTC.

This chain joins TRBV6-5 and TRBJ2-3, with TRBD2 matching over 10 bases. V shed 7 bases, J shed 1 base, and the junction held 5 bases outside the gene matches. This CDR3 spans 15 amino acids. The V gene's germline CDR1 is MNHEY and CDR2 SVGAGI. CDR3 protein: CASTLAGARTDTQYF. As DNA, the CDR3 is TGTGCCAGCACTCTAGCGGGGGCCCGCACAGATACGCAGTATTTT.

CDR3 amino acids: CASSPGQAAGELFF. CDR3 DNA sequence: TGTGCCAGCAGCCCCGGACAGGCGGCCGGGGAGCTGTTTTTT. The chain has TRBV13 and TRBJ2-2; 7 bases align to TRBD1. The CDR3 runs 14 residues. The trim removed 5 bases at V and 6 bases at J, leaving 6 bases unmatched. Germline lookup yields CDR1 PRHDT and CDR2 FYEKMQ (reference sequence).